These T cell receptor beta chains were read from a single sample in a study of regulatory T cells in long-lasting Graves disease. Using its own MiXCR run on the multiplex PCR reads, TCRdb lists one record per CDR3 protein. The sample has hundreds of thousands of distinct CDR3 sequences, about 16% seen once. This same sample was also taken into another study, of T cells in Graves' hyperthyroidism and ophthalmopathy.

Sequences were derived from peripheral blood mononuclear cells (PBMCs), sampled at new diagnosis, from a patient treated with antithyroid drugs. These receptor sequences come from a middle-aged woman with Graves disease. Each CDR3 is given with its conserved first and last residue.

v_gene | len | CDR3aa
TRBV6-1 | 14 | CASRWTHSNQPQHF
TRBV28 | 14 | CASSSPDRLHEQYF
TRBV2 | 16 | CASSPGTGGYTDTQYF
TRBV20-1 | 13 | CSARTVMNTEAFF
TRBV11-2 | 16 | CASSLEASGWGETQYF
TRBV6-1 | 14 | CASRETGNTGELFF
TRBV10-3 | 19 | CAISESHFSGGNGKDTQYF
TRBV10-2 | 15 | CTSSAVAGGPHEQFF
TRBV6-1 | 13 | CASKPGRSYGYTF
TRBV9 | 15 | CASSATQANASPLHF
TRBV6-2/TRBV6-3 | 17 | CASSYSSGGLAKNIQYF
TRBV12-3/TRBV12-4 | 15 | CASSLQFATGDEQFF
TRBV27 | 13 | CASSSQGRTKAFF
TRBV9 | 16 | CASSTGRIVERDEQYF
TRBV19 | 14 | CASSISGQTETQYF
TRBV24-1 | 12 | CATDDRDNEQFF
TRBV2 | 14 | CASRQGEGNQPQHF
TRBV20-1 | 13 | CSASGDTYNEQFF
TRBV12-3/TRBV12-4 | 13 | CASSLTASMAQHF
TRBV3-1 | 15 | CASSQVGGATDTQYF
TRBV6-1 | 15 | CASSHTGTKDEKLFF
TRBV5-1 | 14 | CASSVGQGAVEQYF
TRBV6-2/TRBV6-3 | 14 | CASSYSGHTETQYF
TRBV24-1 | 15 | CATSPETATNEKLFF
TRBV12-3/TRBV12-4 | 15 | CASSFAGGTDTEAFF
TRBV11-2 | 15 | CASSLDWGISYEQYF
TRBV3-1 | 17 | CASSQDSTVSNAYGYTF
TRBV20-1 | 13 | CSARGASNYGYTF
TRBV12-3/TRBV12-4 | 13 | CASMGEGQSGYTF
TRBV6-1 | 12 | CASSERYNEQFF
TRBV4-1 | 15 | CASSQRTGWNTEAFF
TRBV3-1 | 17 | CASSQIPGLAGGGEQFF
TRBV24-1 | 13 | CATSRTATSAQFF
TRBV20-1 | 14 | CSARDGRVLTEAFF
TRBV9 | 13 | CASSVGQGNEQFF
TRBV6-1 | 14 | CASRMLQGSETQYF
TRBV2 | 15 | CASSATTQEEETQYF
TRBV30 | 13 | CAWSVGGYNEQFF
TRBV7-3 | 16 | CASSFGQVKNTGELFF
TRBV12-3/TRBV12-4 | 17 | CASSKSGPMVKAGELFF
TRBV18 | 16 | CASSPWASGNTDTQYF
TRBV12-3/TRBV12-4 | 16 | CASSLLAGRNTGELFF